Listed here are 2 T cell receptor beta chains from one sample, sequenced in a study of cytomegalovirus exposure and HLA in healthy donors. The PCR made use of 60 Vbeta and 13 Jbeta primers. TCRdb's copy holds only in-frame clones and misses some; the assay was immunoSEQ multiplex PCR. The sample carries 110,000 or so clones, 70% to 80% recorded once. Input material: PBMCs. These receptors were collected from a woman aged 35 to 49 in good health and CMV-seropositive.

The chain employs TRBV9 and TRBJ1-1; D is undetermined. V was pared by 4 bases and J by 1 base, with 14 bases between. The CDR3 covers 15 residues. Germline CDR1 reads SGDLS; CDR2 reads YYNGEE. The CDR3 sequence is CASSPTGLPNTEAFF. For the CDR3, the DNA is TGTGCCAGCAGCCCAACCGGGTTACCGAACACTGAAGCTTTCTTT.

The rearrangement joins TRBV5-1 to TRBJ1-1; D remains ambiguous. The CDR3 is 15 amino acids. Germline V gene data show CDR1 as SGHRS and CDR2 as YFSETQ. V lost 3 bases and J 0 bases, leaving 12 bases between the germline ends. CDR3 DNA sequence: TGCGCCAGCAGCTCTCCTACCGGGATGAACACTGAAGCTTTCTTT. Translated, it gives CASSSPTGMNTEAFF.